This paragraph reports one TCR beta chain. This record comes from a study of T cell changes during pregnancy in multiple sclerosis. The CDR3 is 14 residues long. V dropped 3 bases and J dropped 1 base, with 8 bases sitting between them. The germline CDR1 and CDR2 sequences are LNHDA and SQIVND (reference sequence). Profiling relied on immunoSEQ multiplex PCR, and the TCRdb table lists in-frame clones only, not all of them. This table has 70,000 to 80,000 clones, 90% to 95% appearing once. The genes are TRBV19 and TRBJ2-3; maybe TRBD1 (5 bases). Source: peripheral blood, taken in the first trimester of pregnancy. This receptor was identified in a female donor with multiple sclerosis, enrolled in a pregnancy study. The CDR3 region has the DNA TGTGCCAGTAGTATCGGACAACGCACAGATACGCAGTATTTT. This translates into CASSIGQRTDTQYF. The variable domain in full, completed from reference TRBV19 and TRBJ2-3, reads DGGITQSPKYLFRKEGQNVTLSCEQNLNHDAMYWYRQDPGQGLRLIYYSQIVNDFQKGDIAEGYSVSREKKESFPLTVTSAQKNPTAFYLCASSIGQRTDTQYFGPGTRLTVL.